The 25 T cell receptor beta chains below come from one sample, sequenced in a study of breast tumors, draining lymph nodes, adjacent tissues. TCRdb passed the multiplex PCR reads through MiXCR, listing each CDR3 protein once. The data hold about 63,000 distinct CDR3 sequences, with less than 75% observed a single time. The sample comprised breast tumor tissue. These receptors came from a female donor with breast cancer. Some clones in this sample may be carry-over from other donors' samples.

This clonotype was seen many times. The chain is built from TRBV20-1 and TRBJ1-2; the D gene is possibly TRBD1 (5 bases). Germline values: CDR1 DFQATT, CDR2 SNEGSKA (reference sequence). V lost 3 bases to trimming and J lost 4 bases, with 12 bases between them. This CDR3 spans 13 amino acids. DNA of the CDR3: TGCAGTGCTAGTACGGGGGGATCCTATGGCTACACCTTC. Residues: CSASTGGSYGYTF.

This clonotype showed up just a few times. CDR3 in DNA: TGTGCCAGCAGTTCCCCTGATAGGAACACTGAAGCTTTCTTT. This codes for CASSSPDRNTEAFF. This chain connects TRBV28 to TRBJ1-1; D uncertain. From germline, CDR1 is MDHEN and CDR2 SYDVKM. Between the trimmed V and J ends, which lost 4 bases and 1 base, there was a span of 10 bases. This CDR3 comprises 14 residues.

This clonotype was picked up many times. A much larger clonotype is one base distant, so this may be a read error. The chain uses TRBV7-9 and TRBJ2-5; 7 nucleotides match TRBD2. The germline gives CDR1 SEHNR, CDR2 FQNEAQ (reference sequence). The CDR3 is 15 residues long. CDR3: CASSHLRAGEETQHF. The CDR3 DNA reads TGTGCCAGCAGCCACTTACGGGCGGGGGAAGAGACCCAGCACTTC.

The chain joins TRBV7-3 to TRBJ2-1; 9 bases map to TRBD1. This CDR3 is built from 16 residues. The ends lost 5 bases at V and 7 bases at J; junction bases unmatched: 12. Germline CDR1 and CDR2: SGHTA and FQGTGA. This chain's CDR3 is CASSIEGTGTGNEQFF. In DNA, the CDR3 is TGTGCCAGCAGCATAGAGGGGACAGGGACTGGTAATGAGCAGTTCTTC.

Many counts were recorded for this clonotype. The gene calls are TRBV20-1 and TRBJ2-2; 7 bases fit TRBD2. Trimming cost V 4 bases and J 1 base; bases outside gene matches: 3. Per germline, CDR1 DFQATT and CDR2 SNEGSKA (reference sequence). This CDR3 region has 14 residues. For the CDR3, the DNA is TGCAGTGCTATAGCTAGCGGGAACACCGGGGAGCTGTTTTTT. It encodes CSAIASGNTGELFF.

This clonotype was recorded many times. The chain couples TRBV6-5 to TRBJ2-1; D possibly corresponds to TRBD2 (5 bases). CDR1 and CDR2 from the germline V gene are MNHEY and SVGAGI. V shed 0 bases and J shed 11 bases, with 14 bases lying between them. The CDR3 runs to 14 residues. The CDR3 reads CASSYSVAGFQQFF. CDR3 coding DNA: TGTGCCAGCAGTTACTCGGTTGCGGGTTTCCAGCAGTTCTTC.

About this clonotype: Without the conserved terminal phenylalanine or tryptophan, this CDR3 likely stems from a read error. The DNA is left out, because the CDR3 cannot be placed on it with certainty; the CDR3 is given as TCRdb lists it. The rearrangement links TRBV7-2 to TRBJ2-2; TRBD1 reflects the table's D call only, with no check against the DNA. 15 amino acids form the CDR3, both terminal residues included. Germline V gene lookup returns CDR1 SGHTA and CDR2 FQGNSA. This chain's CDR3 is CASSGTGGRPGSCQS.

This clonotype was observed many times. The V call is TRBV4-3, the J call TRBJ2-2; TRBD2 matches 11 bases. The V gene's germline CDR1 is LGHNA and CDR2 YSLEER. Germline trimming cut 0 bases from V and 3 bases from J; bases unmatched to any gene: 9. The CDR3 contains 19 residues. In DNA form, the CDR3 reads TGCGCCAGCAGCCAAGATGTTGTCGGACTAGCGGGCCACACCGGGGAGCTGTTTTTT. Amino acid sequence: CASSQDVVGLAGHTGELFF.

This clonotype was detected once. This rearrangement joins TRBV20-1 to TRBJ1-4, with 7 positions matching TRBD1. CDR3 length: 13 residues. V was clipped by 3 bases and J by 3 bases; unmatched bases: 1. Germline CDR1 and CDR2: DFQATT and SNEGSKA (reference sequence). CDR3 region: CSASGTANEKLFF. The CDR3 coding sequence is TGCAGTGCTAGCGGGACAGCTAATGAAAAACTGTTTTTT.

The sample holds one count of this clonotype. J is TRBJ2-2 and V is TRBV24-1, with D perhaps given as TRBD1 or TRBD2 (5 bases each). Per the germline V gene, CDR1 is KGHDR and CDR2 is SFDVKD. This CDR3 is 14 amino acids long. V lost 3 bases to trimming and J lost 8 bases, with 12 bases between them. CDR3 loop: CATSDGTWGGELFF. In DNA, the CDR3 is TGTGCCACCAGTGATGGGACCTGGGGAGGGGAGCTGTTTTTT.

CDR3 amino acids: CSARRQGGNQPQHF. For the CDR3, the DNA is TGCAGTGCCAGGAGACAGGGGGGCAATCAGCCCCAGCATTTT. The rearrangement links TRBV20-1 to TRBJ1-5; 9 positions match TRBD1. V was pared by 6 bases and J by 2 bases, with 5 bases of the junction left unmatched. The CDR3 is 14 residues long. The germline V gene encodes CDR1 DFQATT and CDR2 SNEGSKA (reference sequence).

The chain employs TRBV2 and TRBJ2-5; no definite D call. The CDR3 runs to 14 residues. V was pared by 3 bases and J by 7 bases, with 15 bases between. CDR1 and CDR2 (germline): SNHLY, FYNNEI. The CDR3 reads CASSDYQQSGTQYF. The CDR3 region has the DNA TGTGCCAGCAGTGATTATCAACAGTCGGGGACCCAGTACTTC. The whole variable domain, remainder taken from reference TRBV2 and TRBJ2-5, is EPEVTQTPSHQVTQMGQEVILRCVPISNHLYFYWYRQILGQKVEFLVSFYNNEISEKSEIFDDQFSVERPDGSNFTLKIRSTKLEDSAMYFCASSDYQQSGTQYFGPGTRLLVL.

This sequence joins TRBV2 and TRBJ2-7, with D maybe TRBD1 (6 bases). Germline V gives CDR1 SNHLY, CDR2 FYNNEI. V lost 8 bases and J lost 5, with 16 bases in between. The CDR3 has 13 residues. The CDR3 here is CASGGPTVDEQYF. In nucleotides, the CDR3 is TGTGCCAGCGGGGGCCCAACAGTCGACGAGCAGTACTTC.

This clonotype is labeled as medium-sized. The V gene is TRBV5-6, the J gene TRBJ2-1; tentative D call: TRBD1 (6 bases). Trimming removed 2 bases at V and 10 bases at J, with 13 bases between. The CDR3 has 13 residues. CDR1 is SGHDT, CDR2 YYEEEE, per germline. The CDR3 spells CASSFSRGWEQFF. DNA of the CDR3: TGTGCCAGCAGCTTTAGTAGGGGGTGGGAGCAGTTCTTC.

This chain connects TRBV7-2 to TRBJ1-2; 8 nucleotides match TRBD1. CDR1 and CDR2 (germline): SGHTA, FQGNSA. There are 14 residues in the CDR3. The J segment lost 4 bases and the V segment lost 5 bases, leaving 6 bases of the junction unmatched. In DNA, the CDR3 is TGTGCCAGCAGCGTCAGGACAGGGATCTATGGCTACACCTTC. It encodes CASSVRTGIYGYTF.

This sequence joins TRBV9 and TRBJ1-6, with TRBD1 matching over 7 bases. The V gene end was trimmed by 9 bases and the J gene end by 9 bases; junction bases not matched to a gene: 24. The CDR3 has 18 amino acids. Per the germline V gene, CDR1 is SGDLS and CDR2 is YYNGEE. DNA for the CDR3: TGTGCCACCCATATTGAGCGAGCGAACACCGGGACAGCTTCACCCCTCCACTTT. Its translation is CATHIERANTGTASPLHF.

The rearrangement links TRBV20-1 to TRBJ2-5; maybe TRBD1 (6 bases). CDR3 length: 11 residues. V gave up 5 bases and J gave up 10 bases, with 14 bases separating them. Germline CDR1 is DFQATT and CDR2 is SNEGSKA (reference sequence). CDR3 region: CSALDRKDQYF. CDR3 nucleotide sequence: TGCAGTGCTCTGGACAGAAAGGACCAGTACTTC.

The V gene is TRBV6-1, the J gene TRBJ1-6; 7 nucleotides match TRBD1. The CDR3 covers 13 residues. Germline CDR1 MNHNS, CDR2 SASEGT. J lost 10 bases, V lost 6 bases, and 6 bases had no gene match. The CDR3 sequence is CASRGQRGSPLHF. The DNA for the CDR3 is TGTGCCAGCAGGGGACAGAGAGGCTCACCCCTCCACTTT.

The rearrangement links TRBV27 to TRBJ1-2, with D uncertain. V lost 5 bases, J lost 2 bases, and 18 bases lay in between. Germline-derived CDR1 and CDR2 are MNHEY and SMNVEV (reference sequence). CDR3 length equals 16 residues. The CDR3 loop is CASSTIGRYTNYGYTF. The CDR3, as DNA: TGTGCCAGCAGTACCATCGGGCGCTATACAAACTATGGCTACACCTTC.

Ten or more counts support this clonotype. The J gene is TRBJ2-3, the V gene TRBV25-1; possibly TRBD1 or TRBD2 for D (5 bases each). CDR1 MGHDK and CDR2 SYGVNS come from the germline V gene. The length of the CDR3 is 11 residues. V dropped 10 bases and J dropped 4 bases, with 9 bases sitting between them. This CDR3 is CAIGTADTQYF. The CDR3 region has the DNA TGTGCCATCGGGACGGCAGATACGCAGTATTTT. Drawing the rest from reference TRBV25-1 and TRBJ2-3, the complete variable domain is EADIYQTPRYLVIGTGKKITLECSQTMGHDKMYWYQQDPGMELHLIHYSYGVNSTEKGDLSSESTVSRIRTEHFPLTLESARPSHTSQYLCAIGTADTQYFGPGTRLTVL.

This clonotype was observed at least ten times. The V call is TRBV4-3, the J call TRBJ2-7, with TRBD2 identical over 11 bases. V dropped 4 bases and J dropped 4; count of bases not matched to a gene: 6. The CDR3 consists of 15 residues. Germline CDR1 LGHNA, CDR2 YSLEER. The CDR3 reads CASSRTLAGGYEQYF. CDR3 in DNA: TGCGCCAGCAGCCGGACTCTAGCGGGAGGTTACGAGCAGTACTTC.

Notes on this clonotype: Germline and junction disagree at one end, which may indicate a read error. This rearrangement joins TRBV7-2 to TRBJ2-5; D gene ambiguous. Germline assignment: CDR1 SGHTA and CDR2 FQGNSA. The CDR3 extends over 13 amino acids. The CDR3 is CAGSQLAQETQYF. In DNA, the CDR3 is TGTGCCGGCAGCCAACTGGCGCAAGAGACCCAGTACTTC.

This clonotype is categorized as large (0.1 to 1%). V usage is TRBV20-1 and J usage is TRBJ2-7, with D hard to call. Germline V lookup: CDR1 DFQATT, CDR2 SNEGSKA (reference sequence). The germline V and J ends were trimmed by 5 bases and 3 bases, with 11 bases remaining between them. There are 12 residues in the CDR3. CDR3 protein: CSAAPGSYEQYF. Here the CDR3 DNA reads TGCAGTGCTGCCCCGGGCAGCTACGAGCAGTACTTC.

The chain recombines TRBV11-2 with TRBJ1-6, with D unclear. V dropped 3 bases and J dropped 7 bases, with 7 bases sitting between them. This CDR3 has 13 amino acids. Germline values: CDR1 SGHAT, CDR2 FQNNGV. CDR3: CASSFGRNSPLHF. CDR3 bases: TGTGCCAGCAGCTTTGGGCGGAATTCACCCCTCCACTTT.

This clonotype was counted at least ten times. The V gene is TRBV6-5, the J gene TRBJ2-7, with 10 nucleotides matching TRBD1. CDR1 is MNHEY, CDR2 SVGAGI, per germline. This CDR3 contains 16 residues. V was clipped by 5 bases and J by 4 bases; unmatched bases: 11. The CDR3 sequence: CASSPPRQGARYEQYF. The CDR3 DNA is TGTGCCAGCAGTCCCCCTCGACAGGGGGCAAGGTACGAGCAGTACTTC.